A single TCR beta chain is shown here with its context. This sample is drawn from a study of OX40 agonist ivuxolimab in advanced cancers. Method: immunoSEQ multiplex PCR; TCRdb's copy keeps in-frame clones and lacks some. Among 53,000 or so clones listed, around 84% were seen once. The V gene lost 7 bases and the J gene lost 6 bases, with 15 bases spanning the gap. This CDR3 spans 14 amino acids. In germline, CDR1 is MDHEN, CDR2 SYDVKM. This TCR was recovered from an adult with an advanced solid tumor such as melanoma, head and neck, liver or kidney cancer. Sample: CD4+ or CD8+ T cells sorted from blood, taken in a trial of the OX40 agonist ivuxolimab. The chain employs TRBV28 and TRBJ2-2, with a possible D match to TRBD2 (6 bases). DNA for the CDR3: TGTGCCAGCACCACATGGGGGGAAGCCGGGGAGCTGTTTTTT. Encoded protein: CASTTWGEAGELFF.